This TCR beta chain was profiled in a study of blood T cell repertoires in COVID-19. Study context: Samples came from the United States, Italy and Spain, spanning acute and convalescent COVID-19.

Sequencing used immunoSEQ multiplex PCR; TCRdb keeps in-frame clones, though not all of them. Of 150,000 to 200,000 clones in the sample, 80% to 85% were seen once. V shed 5 bases, J shed 0 bases, and the junction held 8 bases outside the gene matches. CDR3 length: 15 amino acids. Germline lookup yields CDR1 SQVTM and CDR2 ANQGSEA. V usage is TRBV29-1 and J usage is TRBJ2-7; 9 bases are shared with TRBD2. Sequenced sample: peripheral blood. This sequence was found in a woman in her 70s with COVID-19, enrolled during active disease. CDR3 amino acids: CSVSQGSGSSYEQYF. CDR3 nucleotide sequence: TGCAGCGTTTCACAGGGTAGCGGGAGCTCCTACGAGCAGTACTTC.